A single T cell receptor beta chain is shown here with its context. V was clipped by 8 bases and J by 0 bases, with 11 bases between them. Germline V gene data show CDR1 as MNHEY and CDR2 as SMNVEV (reference sequence). The CDR3 has 14 amino acids. Profiled with immunoSEQ multiplex PCR; TCRdb holds only in-frame clones, not every one. Altogether 150,000 to 200,000 clones are present, more than 75% being singletons, with the ten largest covering about 17%. Adults between about 18 and 95 years of age took part from 20 to 25 US areas. Participant reports of clinical history set cohort assignment. This record belongs to a study of blood T cell repertoires in COVID-19. Looking at the study overall: Acute and convalescent COVID-19 specimens originated in the United States, Italy and Spain.

The chain links TRBV27 to TRBJ1-5, with TRBD1 as a possible D gene (5 bases). The material sequenced was PBMCs or T cells enriched from blood (not recorded which). The receptor was derived from a woman aged 45-59 years with acute COVID-19. The CDR3 bases are TGTGCCAGCGCCCGGACACATAGCAATCAGCCCCAGCATTTT. Amino acid sequence: CASARTHSNQPQHF.